This record concerns one T cell receptor beta chain sequence. As yet, its antigen is unknown. Every patient with CD3G deficiency had evidence of autoimmunity. Patients aged 2 to 39 years had fewer naive and more memory CD4+ and CD8+ T cells. V shed 0 bases and J 3 bases; nucleotides not matched to a gene: 5. Looked up from germline, CDR1 is SGHVS and CDR2 is FQNEAQ. This CDR3 contains 16 residues. The data are from a study of regulatory T cells. Study results and caveats: Patient CD8+ T cells trended toward lower Shannon entropy than controls. Skewed V and J usage and few unique V-J pairs marked patient repertoires, most in Tregs.

The PCR used 52 TRBV and 13 TRBJ primers. Sequencing used immunoSEQ multiplex PCR; TCRdb keeps in-frame clones, though not all of them. The sample lists over 20,000 clones; roughly 93% were seen once. Input material: CD8+ T cells sorted from blood. This receptor was identified in a child younger than 10 with CD3G deficiency. This chain links TRBV7-8 with TRBJ2-3; 8 bases match TRBD2. The CDR3 reads CASSLAWGGRTDTQYF. For the CDR3, the DNA is TGTGCCAGCAGCTTAGCCTGGGGCGGGAGGACAGATACGCAGTATTTT.